One and the same sample provided the 30 T cell receptor beta chains below, sequenced in a study of Graves' ophthalmopathy and Graves' hyperthyroidism. Transcripts of RNA were the source for amplifying TCR beta CDR3 regions. Investigators did first-round RT-PCR with HTBI primers, then second-round multiplex PCR. TCRdb itself ran the multiplex PCR reads through MiXCR, one entry per CDR3 protein. This repertoire shows hundreds of thousands of distinct CDR3 sequences, about 21% found once; its top ten account for roughly 3%. The sequenced sample consisted of peripheral blood. The receptor source for this set is a woman aged 18-29 years with stable Graves' hyperthyroidism.

This clonotype was detected ten times or more. V and J are TRBV10-3 and TRBJ1-5; D unresolved. The V gene lost 1 base and the J gene lost 3 bases, with 7 bases spanning the gap. The CDR3 sequence is 14 residues long. Germline V gives CDR1 ENHRY, CDR2 SYGVKD. CDR3 region: CAISEWQNNQPQHF. The DNA for the CDR3 is TGTGCCATCAGTGAGTGGCAGAACAATCAGCCCCAGCATTTT.

This clonotype was seen ten or more times. The gene calls are TRBV28 and TRBJ1-2, with D maybe TRBD1 (5 bases). Trimming took off 11 bases at V and 6 bases at J, with 16 bases between the two ends. Looked up from germline, CDR1 is MDHEN and CDR2 is SYDVKM. The CDR3 totals 12 residues. This chain's CDR3 is CAANGGFNGYTF. The CDR3 DNA reads TGTGCCGCGAACGGGGGGTTTAATGGCTACACCTTC.

The chain uses TRBV18 and TRBJ2-2; D remains ambiguous. Per germline, CDR1 KGHSH and CDR2 LQKENI. The CDR3 spans 14 residues. The V end was cut by 2 bases, the J end by 4 bases, with 8 bases between. The CDR3, as DNA: TGTGCCAGCTCACCAGGAGAAAGCACCGGGGAGCTGTTTTTT. Translating it yields CASSPGESTGELFF.

This chain connects TRBV29-1 to TRBJ1-1; D may be TRBD1 (5 bases). V lost 8 bases to trimming and J lost 5 bases, with 12 bases between them. CDR1 and CDR2 (germline): SQVTM, ANQGSEA. The CDR3 covers 11 residues. As DNA, the CDR3 is TGCAGCTGGAGCAGGGAAACTGAAGCTTTCTTT. It translates to CSWSRETEAFF.

This clonotype has more than one count but fewer than ten. V is TRBV11-2 and J is TRBJ1-1; D is ambiguous. Germline values: CDR1 SGHAT, CDR2 FQNNGV. The V gene lost 2 bases and the J gene lost 6 bases, with 4 bases spanning the gap. This CDR3 has 11 residues. CDR3 nucleotides: TGTGCCAGCAGCTTAAGCCCTGAAGCTTTCTTT. It encodes CASSLSPEAFF.

The table lists this clonotype with many counts. V usage is TRBV7-9 and J usage is TRBJ2-2; 7 nucleotides agree with TRBD2. V lost 8 bases and J lost 2; bases outside the gene matches: 8. Per germline, CDR1 SEHNR and CDR2 FQNEAQ (reference sequence). The CDR3 runs to 15 residues. The CDR3 loop is CASPGAGANTGELFF. The CDR3 nucleotides read TGTGCCAGCCCTGGGGCGGGAGCTAACACCGGGGAGCTGTTTTTT.

This clonotype was counted ten times or more. The chain joins TRBV30 to TRBJ1-1, with 7 bases lining up with TRBD1. The V gene's germline CDR1 is GTSNPN and CDR2 SVGIG (reference sequence). V trimming: 2 bases; J trimming: 4 bases; junction bases outside the gene matches: 10. This CDR3 is built from 15 residues. In DNA, the CDR3 is TGTGCCTGGAGTAGAGACAGGGAGGAGGGCACTGAAGCTTTCTTT. Translating it yields CAWSRDREEGTEAFF.

J is TRBJ2-7 and V is TRBV20-1; D may be TRBD2 (5 bases). V lost 5 bases, J lost 0 bases, and 17 bases lay in between. Germline-derived CDR1 and CDR2 are DFQATT and SNEGSKA (reference sequence). The CDR3 spans 15 residues. The CDR3 loop is CSAATGSSSSYEQYF. In DNA, the CDR3 is TGCAGTGCTGCGACGGGAAGCTCCAGCTCCTACGAGCAGTACTTC.

The chain is built from TRBV3-1 and TRBJ2-2, with a weak D call TRBD1 (6 bases). Germline V gene lookup returns CDR1 LGHDT and CDR2 YNNKEL (reference sequence). CDR3 length: 17 residues. The germline V and J ends were trimmed by 0 bases and 1 base, with 12 bases remaining between them. CDR3: CASSQEVRDMNTGELFF. The CDR3 DNA reads TGTGCCAGCAGCCAAGAAGTAAGGGACATGAACACCGGGGAGCTGTTTTTT.

This clonotype was observed at least ten times. This chain connects TRBV27 to TRBJ2-5; D ambiguous. The CDR3 totals 15 residues. V was cut by 2 bases and J by 3 bases, with 13 bases left in between. The germline CDR1 and CDR2 sequences are MNHEY and SMNVEV (reference sequence). The CDR3 DNA follows: TGTGCCAGCAGTTTAATTGGGGTATGGAAAGAGACCCAGTACTTC. Its protein product is CASSLIGVWKETQYF.

This clonotype was seen many times. The chain uses TRBV15 and TRBJ2-2; D is possibly TRBD1 or TRBD2 (6 bases each). The CDR3 runs 15 residues. Germline loops: CDR1 LNHNV, CDR2 YYDKDF (reference sequence). Trimming cost V 5 bases and J 7 bases, with 17 bases left between them. CDR3 nucleotide sequence: TGTGCCACCAGCTTGGGGGGCGCCAGGGGCGGGGAGCTGTTTTTT. Translated: CATSLGGARGGELFF.

This clonotype was observed many times. The rearrangement links TRBV28 to TRBJ2-3; 10 positions match TRBD2. Germline CDR1 reads MDHEN; CDR2 reads SYDVKM. The CDR3 sequence is 14 residues long. V shed 5 bases and J 7 bases; nucleotides not matched to a gene: 6. The CDR3 DNA sequence: TGTGCCAGCAGTCCGGGACTAGCGATATATACGCAGTATTTT. This gives the protein CASSPGLAIYTQYF.

The table lists this clonotype with many counts. V is TRBV9 and J is TRBJ2-7, with a tentative D call TRBD1 (5 bases). Germline V gives CDR1 SGDLS, CDR2 YYNGEE. Trimming shortened V by 7 bases and J by 3 bases, and 17 bases separated the two germline ends. The CDR3 covers 14 residues. CDR3 bases: TGTGCCAGCCTCCGTGGCAGGGCTCACTACGAGCAGTACTTC. Amino acid sequence: CASLRGRAHYEQYF.

This clonotype has only one observation. This chain uses TRBV15 with TRBJ2-5, with 9 bases aligning to TRBD2. The germline V gene encodes CDR1 LNHNV and CDR2 YYDKDF (reference sequence). With V trimmed by 1 base and J by 3 bases, 6 bases remained unmatched. This CDR3 has 16 residues. CDR3 residues: CATSRGKAGGKETQYF. The DNA for the CDR3 is TGTGCCACCAGCAGAGGGAAAGCGGGAGGAAAAGAGACCCAGTACTTC.

In its sample, this clonotype was seen a few times. The chain is built from TRBV11-2 and TRBJ2-7; either TRBD1 or TRBD2 may supply D (7 bases each). Germline V CDR1 and CDR2: SGHAT, FQNNGV. This CDR3 region has 16 residues. Trimming pared 3 bases from V and 4 bases from J, leaving 19 bases between. The CDR3 DNA is TGTGCCAGCAGCTTCCCCAGGGGGGGGAGGAGGTACGAGCAGTACTTC. This codes for CASSFPRGGRRYEQYF.

The sample holds many counts of this clonotype. The chain links TRBV24-1 to TRBJ2-5, with 7 bases identical to TRBD1. With V trimmed by 0 bases and J by 5 bases, 5 bases remained unmatched. Germline V gene lookup returns CDR1 KGHDR and CDR2 SFDVKD. The CDR3 runs 15 residues. CDR3 in amino acids: CATSDLGQDFETQYF. CDR3 coding DNA: TGTGCCACCAGTGATTTGGGACAGGACTTTGAGACCCAGTACTTC.

This clonotype was seen ten or more times. V is TRBV24-1 and J is TRBJ2-2; no firm D call. The V end was cut by 2 bases, the J end by 6 bases, with 9 bases between. The germline gives CDR1 KGHDR, CDR2 SFDVKD. The CDR3 totals 14 residues. For the CDR3, the DNA is TGTGCCACCAGTGATTCTGAACAGTCCGGGGAGCTGTTTTTT. It translates to CATSDSEQSGELFF.

This clonotype has a count of ten or more. The chain joins TRBV15 to TRBJ1-2; perhaps TRBD1 as D (5 bases). Germline V gene lookup returns CDR1 LNHNV and CDR2 YYDKDF (reference sequence). The CDR3 loop spans 14 amino acids. Deletions cut 0 bases from V and 8 bases from J, with 13 bases between. CDR3 loop: CATSRDLWGGGYTF. As DNA, the CDR3 is TGTGCCACCAGCAGAGATCTCTGGGGCGGAGGCTACACCTTC.

As concerns this clonotype: A read error is possible here, since a much larger clone lies one base away. V and J are TRBV10-3 and TRBJ1-5; 9 bases fit TRBD1. The CDR3 runs 15 residues. Per germline, CDR1 ENHRY and CDR2 SYGVKD. V lost 4 bases, J lost 0 bases, and 1 base stayed unmatched. In nucleotides, the CDR3 is TGTGCCATCAGTGGGGACAGGGTTAGCAATCAGCCCCAGCATTTT. This sequence encodes CAISGDRVSNQPQHF.

In its sample, this clonotype was seen many times. The chain carries TRBV12-3 or TRBV12-4 and TRBJ2-5, with TRBD1 matching over 7 bases. The CDR3 has 14 residues. The junction had 4 bases not matched to a gene; V was cut back by 1 base and J by 5 bases. CDR3: CASSLETGQETQYF. DNA for the CDR3: TGTGCCAGCAGTTTAGAGACAGGGCAGGAGACCCAGTACTTC.

This clonotype has ten or more counts. The J gene is TRBJ1-2, the V gene TRBV9, with 9 bases that match TRBD1. CDR1 and CDR2 (germline): SGDLS, YYNGEE. V trimming: 2 bases; J trimming: 3 bases; junction bases outside the gene matches: 5. CDR3 length: 15 residues. The CDR3 sequence is CASSVGQGPHYGYTF. The DNA for the CDR3 is TGTGCCAGCAGCGTGGGACAGGGACCTCACTATGGCTACACCTTC.

The chain employs TRBV11-1 and TRBJ1-5, with a weak D call TRBD1 (5 bases). Looked up from germline, CDR1 is SGHAT and CDR2 is FQDESV (reference sequence). V lost 5 bases and J lost 15, with 14 bases in between. The CDR3 is made up of 11 amino acids. In DNA form, the CDR3 reads TGTGCCAGCAGCCGGGACGGCGCCTGGCATTTT. It translates to CASSRDGAWHF.

This clonotype was found a few times. The rearrangement joins TRBV7-9 to TRBJ2-7; possible D gene TRBD2, 5 bases. CDR1 and CDR2 (germline): SEHNR, FQNEAQ (reference sequence). The length of the CDR3 is 13 residues. Trimming cost V 5 bases and J 2 bases, with 10 bases left between them. The CDR3 region is CASSPGYTYEQYF. The CDR3 DNA reads as TGTGCCAGCAGCCCGGGATATACCTACGAGCAGTACTTC.

This clonotype was seen at least ten times. This chain uses TRBV6-1 with TRBJ2-2, with D hard to call. The CDR3 sequence is 16 residues long. Germline assignment: CDR1 MNHNS and CDR2 SASEGT. Trimming left V 2 bases short and J 3 bases short, with 13 bases between. For the CDR3, the DNA is TGTGCCAGCAGTGAACTAAACAGCCTGTACACCGGGGAGCTGTTTTTT. Amino acids: CASSELNSLYTGELFF.

In this sample, this clonotype turned up many times. V is TRBV6-5 and J is TRBJ2-5, with D perhaps TRBD1 or TRBD2 (7 bases each). V shed 2 bases and J shed 7 bases, with 17 bases lying between them. Germline V gives CDR1 MNHEY, CDR2 SVGAGI. The CDR3 contains 15 residues. The CDR3 region has the DNA TGTGCCAGCAGTTACACAGGGGCCTCGGGGGGGACCCAGTACTTC. It specifies CASSYTGASGGTQYF.

There are many counts of this clonotype. The gene calls are TRBV12-3 or TRBV12-4 and TRBJ2-2; D is undetermined. Trimming removed 6 bases from V and 5 bases from J, with 7 bases in between. The CDR3 has 12 residues. The DNA of the CDR3 is TGTGCCAGCAGCCCTGATACCGGGGAGCTGTTTTTT. Encoded protein: CASSPDTGELFF.

This clonotype was recorded at least ten times. This sequence joins TRBV7-3 and TRBJ2-7; 9 nucleotides line up with TRBD2. J lost 4 bases, V lost 1 base, and 5 bases had no gene match. This CDR3 is built from 15 residues. Germline loops: CDR1 SGHTA, CDR2 FQGTGA. CDR3 region: CASSLNPSGIYEQYF. Here the CDR3 DNA reads TGTGCCAGCAGCTTAAACCCTAGCGGGATTTACGAGCAGTACTTC. Using reference TRBV7-3 and TRBJ2-7 for the parts outside the CDR3, the full variable domain is GAGVSQTPSNKVTEKGKYVELRCDPISGHTALYWYRQSLGQGPEFLIYFQGTGAADDSGLPNDRFFAVRPEGSVSTLKIQRTERGDSAVYLCASSLNPSGIYEQYFGPGTRLTVT.

The gene calls are TRBV20-1 and TRBJ1-1; unclear D gene. The CDR3 contains 14 residues. Germline V gives CDR1 DFQATT, CDR2 SNEGSKA (reference sequence). The V end was cut by 2 bases, the J end by 1 base, with 11 bases between. CDR3 amino acids: CSARLGWKNTEAFF. The DNA for the CDR3 is TGCAGTGCTAGACTCGGGTGGAAGAACACTGAAGCTTTCTTT.

The sample holds many counts of this clonotype. V gene TRBV6-2 or TRBV6-3 combines with J gene TRBJ1-5; the D gene is possibly TRBD1 (6 bases). The CDR3 is 12 residues long. From germline, CDR1 is MNHEY and CDR2 SVGEGT. V was pared by 6 bases and J by 4 bases, with 7 bases between. This chain's CDR3 is CASRGQNQPQHF. The CDR3, as DNA: TGTGCCAGCAGAGGACAGAATCAGCCCCAGCATTTT.

Many counts were recorded for this clonotype. The chain carries TRBV6-2 or TRBV6-3 and TRBJ2-7; TRBD2 matches 9 bases. Trimming cost V 6 bases and J 0 bases; bases outside gene matches: 15. The CDR3 has 18 residues. CDR1 MNHEY and CDR2 SVGEGT come from the germline V gene. This CDR3 is CASSYPTSGGGPSYEQYF. The CDR3 DNA follows: TGTGCCAGCAGCTACCCGACTAGCGGAGGGGGCCCCTCCTACGAGCAGTACTTC.